This TCR beta chain was captured in a study of ipilimumab plus nivolumab after autologous stem cell transplantation. The germline V gene has CDR1 SEHNR and CDR2 FQNEAQ (reference sequence). The CDR3 loop spans 16 amino acids. Trimming stripped 1 base from V and 1 base from J, with 13 bases between. Sequencing was performed with immunoSEQ multiplex PCR; in TCRdb, only in-frame clones are kept and a portion is missing. In the table there are approximately 80,000 clones, 83% of which are singletons. The starting material was PBMCs, obtained in a trial of ipilimumab plus nivolumab as post-transplant consolidation. The TCR comes from a male donor with diffuse large B-cell lymphoma. The chain has TRBV7-9 and TRBJ1-1, with TRBD1 as a possible D gene (5 bases). The CDR3 here is CASSLVRGGGNTEAFF. In DNA form, the CDR3 reads TGTGCCAGCAGCTTAGTTAGAGGTGGGGGGAACACTGAAGCTTTCTTT. Drawing the rest from reference TRBV7-9 and TRBJ1-1, the complete variable domain is DTGVSQNPRHKITKRGQNVTFRCDPISEHNRLYWYRQTLGQGPEFLTYFQNEAQLEKSRLLSDRFSAERPKGSFSTLEIQRTEQGDSAMYLCASSLVRGGGNTEAFFGQGTRLTVV.